Given below is one TCR beta chain in context. Its specificity is not known. This entry is derived from a study of shared clonotypes between healthy human individuals. V lost 4 bases and J lost 0, with 7 bases in between. Germline loops: CDR1 SQVTM, CDR2 ANQGSEA. The CDR3 has 12 amino acids. Findings and caveats of the study: Genetic and exposure-history diversity was limited by the few donors.

The study ran the assay at deep level. In the authors' workflow: For the immunoSEQ data, sequences were junction-only without quality scores, so filtering differed. The method was immunoSEQ multiplex PCR; TCRdb's version includes in-frame clones alone and lacks a portion of them. V, J and clone size are those of that table, while D and trimming were read from the DNA. The sample holds about 490,000 clones, over 65% seen once. The source material was PBMCs. The chain is built from TRBV29-1 and TRBJ2-7; unclear D gene. The TCR was taken from a woman aged 40 to 49 in good health. Some clones in this sample may be carry-over from other donors' samples. The CDR3 nucleotides read TGCAGCGTTGGAGAGAGCTCCTACGAGCAGTACTTC. It encodes CSVGESSYEQYF.